Sequencing of this T cell receptor beta chain was carried out in a study of cytomegalovirus exposure and HLA in healthy donors. Primers: 60 Vbeta forward and 13 Jbeta reverse. Profiling relied on immunoSEQ multiplex PCR, and the TCRdb table lists in-frame clones only, not all of them. The profile covers fewer than 300,000 clones, with just over 85% appearing a single time and 3.5% to 4.5% taken by the ten largest. The CDR3 contains 16 residues. Trimming shortened V by 3 bases and J by 2 bases, and 14 bases separated the two germline ends. Germline V gene data show CDR1 as SGHNT and CDR2 as YYREEE (reference sequence). Sampled while nominally healthy, donors likely had unrecorded immune exposures.

The sequencing input was PBMCs. The TCR sequence derives from a middle-aged man in good health and CMV-seropositive. The chain recombines TRBV5-4 with TRBJ2-2; possible D gene TRBD1, 5 bases. The CDR3 region has the DNA TGTGCCAGCAGCTCGAAGACGACAGCCAACACCGGGGAGCTGTTTTTT. Translating it yields CASSSKTTANTGELFF. The whole variable domain, remainder taken from reference TRBV5-4 and TRBJ2-2, is ETGVTQSPTHLIKTRGQQVTLRCSSQSGHNTVSWYQQALGQGPQFIFQYYREEENGRGNFPPRFSGLQFPNYSSELNVNALELDDSALYLCASSSKTTANTGELFFGEGSRLTVL.